One and the same sample provided the 7 T cell receptor beta chains below, sequenced in a study of cytomegalovirus exposure and HLA in healthy donors (dated by TCRdb to about 2017). To prepare the library, the immunoSEQ multiplex PCR assay was applied. For the multiplex PCR, a mixture combining 60 forward primers for TCR Vbeta segments and 13 reverse primers for TCR Jbeta segments was used. In its TCRdb copy, this immuneACCESS table keeps in-frame sequences only and misses some clones. Where compared with another copy, unresolved V genes explain less than half of these, and the others have no known cause. The sample has about 120,000 clones on record, about 79% of them singletons. The leading ten clones occupy more than 2.5% of the sample. Source material: PBMCs. Receptor source: a woman between 50 and 59 years old in good health and CMV-seronegative.

The gene calls are TRBV7-8 and TRBJ1-1; tentative D call: TRBD1 (6 bases). There are 15 residues in the CDR3. Germline CDR1 SGHVS, CDR2 FQNEAQ. V was cut by 5 bases and J by 0 bases, with 13 bases left in between. The CDR3 is CASSRRGALNTEAFF. DNA of the CDR3: TGTGCCAGCAGCAGACGGGGGGCATTGAACACTGAAGCTTTCTTT.

J is TRBJ1-1 and V is TRBV7-6; possible D gene TRBD1, 5 bases. Trimming left V 5 bases short and J 7 bases short, with 11 bases between. The CDR3 extends over 12 amino acids. Germline-derived CDR1 and CDR2 are SGHVS and FNYEAQ. CDR3 protein: CASSPNQGEAFF. CDR3 coding DNA: TGTGCCAGCAGCCCGAACCAGGGTGAAGCTTTCTTT.

V gene TRBV15 combines with J gene TRBJ2-7; 14 bases match TRBD2. CDR1 is LNHNV, CDR2 YYDKDF, per germline (reference sequence). The V segment lost 4 bases and the J segment 2 bases; nucleotides outside the gene matches: 4. The CDR3 covers 16 residues. DNA of the CDR3: TGTGCCACCAGCAATGGACTAGCGGGAGGCCCCTACGAGCAGTACTTC. Amino acid sequence: CATSNGLAGGPYEQYF.

The V and J genes are TRBV5-1 and TRBJ1-1, with D uncertain. Germline CDR1 SGHRS, CDR2 YFSETQ. The CDR3 covers 13 residues. V was shortened by 5 bases and J by 3 bases, with 11 bases between the two germline ends. CDR3 sequence reads: CASRVREDTEAFF. Written as DNA, the CDR3 is TGCGCCAGCAGAGTAAGGGAGGACACTGAAGCTTTCTTT.

This clone showed up many times. The chain carries TRBV21-1 and TRBJ2-5; the D call in the table, TRBD2, was not verified against the DNA. TRBV21-1 is flagged as a pseudogene. This CDR3 region has 18 residues. The CDR3 coding sequence is TGTGCCAGCAGCAAAGTCCTCGGAGCGGGAGGCTCTCTGGAGACCCAGTACTTC. Its protein product is CASSKVLGAGGSLETQYF.

In this sample, this clone turned up once. The sample carries other DNA sequences with the same CDR3. The rearrangement uses TRBV4-2 and TRBJ2-1; the match to TRBD2 covers 10 bases. This CDR3 comprises 15 residues. CDR1 and CDR2 (germline): LGHNA, YNFKEQ. V dropped 1 base and J dropped 8; count of bases not matched to a gene: 5. The CDR3 loop is CASSQGAGGPDEQFF. The DNA of the CDR3 is TGTGCCAGCAGCCAAGGAGCGGGAGGGCCCGATGAGCAGTTCTTC.

This clone appeared a single time. The V and J genes are TRBV29-1 and TRBJ2-1; 13 positions match TRBD2. From germline, CDR1 is SQVTM and CDR2 ANQGSEA. CDR3 length equals 14 residues. V trimming: 2 bases; J trimming: 15 bases; junction bases outside the gene matches: 10. The CDR3: CSVESGWTSGRLFF. As DNA, the CDR3 is TGCAGCGTTGAATCTGGGTGGACTAGCGGGAGACTGTTCTTC.